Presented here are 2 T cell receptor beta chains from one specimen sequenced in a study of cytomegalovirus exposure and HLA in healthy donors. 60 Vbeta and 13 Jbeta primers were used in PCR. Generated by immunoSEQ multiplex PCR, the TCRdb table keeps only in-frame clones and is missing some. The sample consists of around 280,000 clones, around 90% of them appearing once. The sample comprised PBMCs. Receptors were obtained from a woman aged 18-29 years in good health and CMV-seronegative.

The CDR3: CASTKFRGTDYGYTF. CDR3 DNA sequence: TGTGCCAGCACCAAATTCAGGGGAACCGACTATGGCTACACCTTC. The chain carries TRBV11-2 and TRBJ1-2; D might be TRBD1 (6 bases). Germline CDR1 and CDR2: SGHAT and FQNNGV. Trimming left V 7 bases short and J 3 bases short, with 18 bases between. This CDR3 is 15 amino acids long.

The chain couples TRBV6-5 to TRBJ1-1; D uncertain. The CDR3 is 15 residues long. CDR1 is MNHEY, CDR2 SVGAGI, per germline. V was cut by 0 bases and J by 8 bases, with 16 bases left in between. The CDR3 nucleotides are TGTGCCAGCAGTTACTCGAAAACTCGATCGGGGGAAGCTTTCTTT. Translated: CASSYSKTRSGEAFF.